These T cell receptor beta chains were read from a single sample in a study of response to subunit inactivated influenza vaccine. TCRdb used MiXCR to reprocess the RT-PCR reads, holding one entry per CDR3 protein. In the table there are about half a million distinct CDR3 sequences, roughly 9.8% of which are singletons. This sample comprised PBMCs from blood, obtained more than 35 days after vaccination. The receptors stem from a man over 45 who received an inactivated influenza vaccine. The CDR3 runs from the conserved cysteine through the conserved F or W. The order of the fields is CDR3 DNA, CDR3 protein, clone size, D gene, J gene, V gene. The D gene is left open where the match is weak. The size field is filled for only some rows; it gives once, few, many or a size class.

CDR3nt: TGTGCCAGCAGTTCTACGGACAGGGTACTAGATACGCAGTATTTT; CDR3aa: CASSSTDRVLDTQYF; abundance: few; d_gene: TRBD1; j_gene: TRBJ2-3; v_gene: TRBV27
CDR3nt: TGTGCCAGCAGCTTTAGAATGGGACTTGGAGCAGATACGCAGTATTTT; CDR3aa: CASSFRMGLGADTQYF; abundance: many; d_gene: -; j_gene: TRBJ2-3; v_gene: TRBV5-4
CDR3nt: TGTGCCAGCAGCGTAGGCGGGATCCAAGAGACCCAGTACTTC; CDR3aa: CASSVGGIQETQYF; abundance: many; d_gene: -; j_gene: TRBJ2-5; v_gene: TRBV9
CDR3nt: TGTGCCAGCAGTTTATGGGGGGAGTTCGGTTACGAGCAGTACTTC; CDR3aa: CASSLWGEFGYEQYF; abundance: few; d_gene: -; j_gene: TRBJ2-7; v_gene: TRBV28
CDR3nt: TGCAGCGTTGACATGGGAAATAACACTGAAGCTTTCTTT; CDR3aa: CSVDMGNNTEAFF; abundance: few; d_gene: -; j_gene: TRBJ1-1; v_gene: TRBV29-1
CDR3nt: TGTGCCAGCAGTGCAGTGACTACCTCGCCCAGCACAGATACGCAGTATTTT; CDR3aa: CASSAVTTSPSTDTQYF; abundance: -; d_gene: -; j_gene: TRBJ2-3; v_gene: TRBV27
CDR3nt: TGTGCCAGCAGCGCGACTAGCGGTGTCCAAGAGACCCAGTACTTC; CDR3aa: CASSATSGVQETQYF; abundance: -; d_gene: TRBD2; j_gene: TRBJ2-5; v_gene: TRBV9
CDR3nt: TGTGCCATCCGACAGGGGGAAGAGCAGTACTTC; CDR3aa: CAIRQGEEQYF; abundance: few; d_gene: TRBD1; j_gene: TRBJ2-7; v_gene: TRBV6-2/TRBV6-3
CDR3nt: TGTGCCAGCAGCTTCCTCGGGACAGGGAGGAACACTGAAGCTTTCTTT; CDR3aa: CASSFLGTGRNTEAFF; abundance: many; d_gene: TRBD1; j_gene: TRBJ1-1; v_gene: TRBV5-6
CDR3nt: TGTGCCAGCAGACTAAACAGGGGGATCACTGAAGCTTTCTTT; CDR3aa: CASRLNRGITEAFF; abundance: few; d_gene: TRBD1; j_gene: TRBJ1-1; v_gene: TRBV12-3/TRBV12-4
CDR3nt: TGTGCCAGCAGTCTCATACAGGACTATGGCTACACCTTC; CDR3aa: CASSLIQDYGYTF; abundance: few; d_gene: -; j_gene: TRBJ1-2; v_gene: TRBV6-6